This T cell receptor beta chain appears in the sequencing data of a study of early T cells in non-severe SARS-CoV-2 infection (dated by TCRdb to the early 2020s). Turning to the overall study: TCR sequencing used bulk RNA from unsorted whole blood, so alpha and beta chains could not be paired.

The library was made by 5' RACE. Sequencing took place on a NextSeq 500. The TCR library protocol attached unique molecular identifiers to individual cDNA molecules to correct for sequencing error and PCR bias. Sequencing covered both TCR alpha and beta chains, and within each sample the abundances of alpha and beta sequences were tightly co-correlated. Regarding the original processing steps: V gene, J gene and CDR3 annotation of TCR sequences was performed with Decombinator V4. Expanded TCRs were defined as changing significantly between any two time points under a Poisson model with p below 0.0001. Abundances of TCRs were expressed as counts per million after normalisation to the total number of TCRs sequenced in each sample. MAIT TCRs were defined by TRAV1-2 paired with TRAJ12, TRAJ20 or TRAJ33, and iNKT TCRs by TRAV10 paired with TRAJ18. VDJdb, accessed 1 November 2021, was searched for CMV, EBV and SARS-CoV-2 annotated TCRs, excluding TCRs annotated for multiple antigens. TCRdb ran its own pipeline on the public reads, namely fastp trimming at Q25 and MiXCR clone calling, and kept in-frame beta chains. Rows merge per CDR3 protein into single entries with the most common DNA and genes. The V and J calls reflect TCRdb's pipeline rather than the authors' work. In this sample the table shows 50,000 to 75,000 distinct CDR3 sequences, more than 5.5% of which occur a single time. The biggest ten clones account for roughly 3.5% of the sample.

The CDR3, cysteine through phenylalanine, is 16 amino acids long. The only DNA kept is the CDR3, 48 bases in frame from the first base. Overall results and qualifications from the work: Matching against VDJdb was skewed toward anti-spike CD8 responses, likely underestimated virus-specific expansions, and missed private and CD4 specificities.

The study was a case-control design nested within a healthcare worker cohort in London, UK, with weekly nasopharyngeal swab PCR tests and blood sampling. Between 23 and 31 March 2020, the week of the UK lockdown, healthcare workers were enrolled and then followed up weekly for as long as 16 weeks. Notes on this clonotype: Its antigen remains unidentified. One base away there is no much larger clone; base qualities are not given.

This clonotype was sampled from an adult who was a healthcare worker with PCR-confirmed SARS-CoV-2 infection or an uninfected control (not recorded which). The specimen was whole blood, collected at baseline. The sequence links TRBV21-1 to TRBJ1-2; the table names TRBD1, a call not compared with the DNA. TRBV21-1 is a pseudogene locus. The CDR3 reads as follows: CASSKFRQGESEGYTF. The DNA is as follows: TGTGCCAGCAGCAAGTTCCGACAGGGGGAATCGGAAGGCTACACCTTC.